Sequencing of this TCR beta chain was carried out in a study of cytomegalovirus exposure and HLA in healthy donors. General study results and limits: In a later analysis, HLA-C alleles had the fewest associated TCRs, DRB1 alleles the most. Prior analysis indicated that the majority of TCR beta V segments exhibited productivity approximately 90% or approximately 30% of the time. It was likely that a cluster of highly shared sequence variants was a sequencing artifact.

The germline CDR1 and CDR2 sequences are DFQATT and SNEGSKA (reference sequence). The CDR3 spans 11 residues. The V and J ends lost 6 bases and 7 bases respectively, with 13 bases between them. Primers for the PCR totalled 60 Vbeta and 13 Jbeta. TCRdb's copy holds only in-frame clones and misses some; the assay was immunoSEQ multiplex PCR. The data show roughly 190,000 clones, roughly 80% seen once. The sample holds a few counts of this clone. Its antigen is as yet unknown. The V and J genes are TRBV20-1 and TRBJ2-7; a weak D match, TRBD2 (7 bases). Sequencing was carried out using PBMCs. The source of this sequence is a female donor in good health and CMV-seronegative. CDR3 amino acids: CSAPRGGEQYF. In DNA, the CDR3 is TGCAGTGCCCCGAGGGGGGGAGAGCAGTACTTC.